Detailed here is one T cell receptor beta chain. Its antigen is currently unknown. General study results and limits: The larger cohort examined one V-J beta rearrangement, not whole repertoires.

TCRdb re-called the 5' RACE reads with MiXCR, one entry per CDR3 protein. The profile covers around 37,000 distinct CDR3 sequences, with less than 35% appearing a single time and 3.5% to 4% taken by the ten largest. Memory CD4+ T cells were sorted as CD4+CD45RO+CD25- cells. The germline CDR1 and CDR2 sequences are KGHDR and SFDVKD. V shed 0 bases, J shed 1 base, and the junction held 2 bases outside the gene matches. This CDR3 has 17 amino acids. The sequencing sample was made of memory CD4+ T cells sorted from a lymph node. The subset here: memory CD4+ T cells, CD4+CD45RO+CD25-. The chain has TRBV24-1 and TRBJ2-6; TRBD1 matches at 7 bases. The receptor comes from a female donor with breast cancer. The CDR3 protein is CATSDLKGASGANVLTF. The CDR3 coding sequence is TGTGCCACCAGTGATTTGAAGGGGGCGTCTGGGGCCAACGTCCTGACTTTC.